The 30 T cell receptor beta chains presented below share a single source sample, sequenced in a study of T-cell memory formation after mild COVID-19. Each CDR3 protein is one row after TCRdb ran MiXCR on the 5' RACE reads. The profile shows approximately 580,000 distinct CDR3 sequences, roughly 22% of them singletons. The sample consisted of PBMCs or a T cell subset sorted from them (not recorded which). The receptor source for this set is an adult woman who had mild COVID-19 (a few samples of this study predate the infection). Cell type and time point are not known.

This clonotype has a handful of counts. The J gene is TRBJ2-1, the V gene TRBV12-3 or TRBV12-4, with a tentative D call TRBD2 (5 bases). With 3 bases removed from V and 7 bases from J, the gap between germline ends came to 16 bases. This CDR3 is built from 15 residues. As DNA, the CDR3 is TGTGCCAGCAGTTTCCCATCGGGTAGCGTGAATGAGCAGTTCTTC. This sequence encodes CASSFPSGSVNEQFF.

V usage is TRBV5-1 and J usage is TRBJ1-4; TRBD1 is a possible D gene (6 bases). This CDR3 contains 15 residues. Germline V gives CDR1 SGHRS, CDR2 YFSETQ. Trimming shortened V by 3 bases and J by 3 bases, and 12 bases separated the two germline ends. CDR3 nucleotide sequence: TGCGCCAGCAGCTCAGGACAGAACCCTAATGAAAAACTGTTTTTT. This sequence encodes CASSSGQNPNEKLFF. Filled out from reference TRBV5-1 and TRBJ1-4, the complete variable domain reads KAGVTQTPRYLIKTRGQQVTLSCSPISGHRSVSWYQQTPGQGLQFLFEYFSETQRNKGNFPGRFSGRQFSNSRSEMNVSTLELGDSALYLCASSSGQNPNEKLFFGSGTQLSVL.

The V gene is TRBV4-1, the J gene TRBJ1-2; D not resolved. The V gene lost 5 bases and the J gene lost 6 bases, with 13 bases spanning the gap. Germline CDR1 is MGHRA and CDR2 is YSYEKL. CDR3 length equals 13 residues. The CDR3 protein is CASSGFMRNGYTF. The CDR3 bases are TGCGCCAGCAGCGGATTTATGCGTAATGGCTACACCTTC.

This clonotype was seen a handful of times. The rearrangement joins TRBV7-9 to TRBJ1-3; possibly TRBD1 for D (5 bases). CDR1 is SEHNR, CDR2 FQNEAQ, per germline (reference sequence). CDR3 length: 16 residues. Trimming left V 3 bases short and J 9 bases short, with 21 bases between. CDR3 DNA: TGTGCCAGCAGCTTCACGACAGCCGGAGGGGAGGTCACCATATATTTT. Translation gives CASSFTTAGGEVTIYF. Combining the CDR3 with reference TRBV7-9 and TRBJ1-3 gives the whole variable domain DTGVSQNPRHKITKRGQNVTFRCDPISEHNRLYWYRQTLGQGPEFLTYFQNEAQLEKSRLLSDRFSAERPKGSFSTLEIQRTEQGDSAMYLCASSFTTAGGEVTIYFGEGSWLTVV.

This clonotype was seen more than once but under ten times. V and J are TRBV6-1 and TRBJ1-1; unclear D gene. CDR1 MNHNS and CDR2 SASEGT come from the germline V gene. CDR3 length: 13 amino acids. V gave up 10 bases and J gave up 0 bases, with 12 bases separating them. This CDR3 reads CATAANLNTEAFF. The CDR3 DNA is TGTGCCACCGCAGCTAACCTGAACACTGAAGCTTTCTTT.

The chain couples TRBV5-5 to TRBJ1-1; no firm D call. Germline V gene sequence: CDR1 SGHKS, CDR2 YYEKEE (reference sequence). V was clipped by 3 bases and J by 8 bases, with 17 bases between them. CDR3 size: 14 residues. The CDR3 DNA reads TGTGCCAGCAGCTCCGTCTTTGAAGGCGGAGAAGCTTTCTTT. It yields the protein CASSSVFEGGEAFF. The full variable domain, completed using reference TRBV5-5 and TRBJ1-1, is DAGVTQSPTHLIKTRGQQVTLRCSPISGHKSVSWYQQVLGQGPQFIFQYYEKEERGRGNFPDRFSARQFPNYSSELNVNALLLGDSALYLCASSSVFEGGEAFFGQGTRLTVV.

This chain links TRBV12-3 or TRBV12-4 with TRBJ2-1; TRBD2 aligns across 11 bases. The length of the CDR3 is 15 residues. Trimming took 6 bases from V and 8 from J; bases not matched to a gene: 9. CDR3 DNA sequence: TGTGCCAGCAGCTCAGTAGCGGGGGGGCCCCATGAGCAGTTCTTC. It is translated as CASSSVAGGPHEQFF.

This chain uses TRBV30 with TRBJ2-2, with D uncertain. The V gene lost 2 bases and the J gene lost 3 bases, with 10 bases spanning the gap. This CDR3 has 14 amino acids. Germline V gene sequence: CDR1 GTSNPN, CDR2 SVGIG (reference sequence). CDR3 amino acids: CAWSSTLYTGELFF. The CDR3 DNA reads as TGTGCCTGGAGTTCGACCCTATACACCGGGGAGCTGTTTTTT. Based on the CDR3 plus reference TRBV30 and TRBJ2-2, the full variable domain is SQTIHQWPATLVQPVGSPLSLECTVEGTSNPNLYWYRQAAGRGLQLLFYSVGIGQISSEVPQNLSASRPQDRQFILSSKKLLLSDSGFYLCAWSSTLYTGELFFGEGSRLTVL.

The rearrangement joins TRBV10-3 to TRBJ2-6; D is perhaps TRBD1 (5 bases). V was cut by 2 bases and J by 1 base, with 9 bases left in between. CDR3 size: 16 residues. Germline CDR1 and CDR2: ENHRY and SYGVKD. The CDR3 DNA follows: TGTGCCATCAGTGAGCTAGGGGCATCTGGGGCCAACGTCCTGACTTTC. Its translation: CAISELGASGANVLTF.

The table lists this clonotype with a few counts. V gene TRBV6-5 combines with J gene TRBJ2-7; D may be TRBD1 (7 bases). From germline, CDR1 is MNHEY and CDR2 SVGAGI. This CDR3 contains 15 residues. V lost 4 bases and J 3 bases, leaving 16 bases between the germline ends. The CDR3 region has the DNA TGTGCCAGCAGTTCGGTGGCAGGGGGGTACTACGAGCAGTACTTC. Its protein is CASSSVAGGYYEQYF.

This clonotype appeared a few times. The chain combines TRBV6-5 with TRBJ2-2; D is uncertain. V was clipped by 6 bases and J by 7 bases, with 12 bases between them. The CDR3 covers 13 residues. The V gene's germline CDR1 is MNHEY and CDR2 SVGAGI. CDR3 in amino acids: CASSLGSFGELFF. CDR3 coding DNA: TGTGCCAGCAGCCTCGGATCTTTCGGGGAGCTGTTTTTT.

This clonotype was seen only once. The rearrangement joins TRBV11-2 to TRBJ1-2, with 7 bases identical to TRBD1. J gave up 8 bases and V 1 base, and 7 bases lay outside the gene matches. CDR3 size: 14 residues. Germline loops: CDR1 SGHAT, CDR2 FQNNGV. The CDR3 protein is CASSLAYGTAGYTF. CDR3 coding DNA: TGTGCCAGCAGCTTAGCATACGGGACAGCGGGCTACACCTTC.

The J gene is TRBJ1-2, the V gene TRBV30; tentative D call: TRBD1 (6 bases). Germline CDR1 GTSNPN, CDR2 SVGIG (reference sequence). Trimming cost V 2 bases and J 4 bases, with 14 bases left between them. The CDR3 loop spans 14 amino acids. This chain's CDR3 is CAWSYHRDRYGYTF. DNA of the CDR3: TGTGCCTGGAGTTACCACAGGGACCGCTATGGCTACACCTTC.

This clonotype came up a few times. This chain uses TRBV29-1 with TRBJ2-1; D is unclear. The CDR3 is 13 residues long. The germline CDR1 and CDR2 sequences are SQVTM and ANQGSEA. V lost 2 bases and J 3 bases, leaving 8 bases between the germline ends. The CDR3 spells CSVESESYNEQFF. The CDR3 coding sequence is TGCAGCGTTGAATCAGAGAGCTACAATGAGCAGTTCTTC.

CDR3 protein: CASRRGQGNSPLHF. The CDR3 DNA sequence: TGTGCCAGCAGGAGGGGACAGGGAAATTCACCCCTCCACTTT. V usage is TRBV27 and J usage is TRBJ1-6; 9 nucleotides agree with TRBD1. V lost 6 bases, J lost 7 bases, and 4 bases stayed unmatched. CDR3 length: 14 residues. Germline V lookup: CDR1 MNHEY, CDR2 SMNVEV (reference sequence).

The genes are TRBV7-9 and TRBJ1-1; 7 bases line up with TRBD1. This CDR3 has 13 residues. J gave up 6 bases and V 7 bases, and 8 bases lay outside the gene matches. CDR1 and CDR2 from the germline V gene are SEHNR and FQNEAQ (reference sequence). CDR3 sequence reads: CASTSTGLSEAFF. The DNA for the CDR3 is TGTGCCAGCACCTCGACAGGGCTGTCTGAAGCTTTCTTT.

With regard to this clonotype: One end of the junction is discordant with germline, which a read error may explain. This chain uses TRBV6-5 with TRBJ2-7, with D tentatively TRBD2 (5 bases). Per germline, CDR1 MNHEY and CDR2 SVGAGI. The CDR3 contains 15 residues. The CDR3 region has the DNA TGTGCCAGCGGTTACCCGGGGAGCGCCTCCTACGAGCAGTACTTC. It specifies CASGYPGSASYEQYF.

The rearrangement links TRBV27 to TRBJ1-6; D unresolved. Germline loops: CDR1 MNHEY, CDR2 SMNVEV (reference sequence). The germline V and J ends were trimmed by 4 bases and 6 bases, with 7 bases remaining between them. This CDR3 has 13 residues. The CDR3 sequence is CASSWWGNSPLHF. The CDR3 coding sequence is TGTGCCAGCAGTTGGTGGGGTAATTCACCCCTCCACTTT.

This sequence joins TRBV4-3 and TRBJ2-1; D ambiguous. Trimming took off 1 base at V and 9 bases at J, with 13 bases between the two ends. Germline V gives CDR1 LGHNA, CDR2 YSLEER. The CDR3 runs 14 residues. This CDR3 is CASSQASGWPEQFF. The CDR3 coding sequence is TGCGCCAGCAGCCAAGCTTCAGGCTGGCCTGAGCAGTTCTTC.

The chain has TRBV7-2 and TRBJ2-5, with D perhaps TRBD1 (5 bases). The CDR3 totals 15 residues. In germline, CDR1 is SGHTA, CDR2 FQGNSA. V was pared by 5 bases and J by 4 bases, with 17 bases between. The CDR3 nucleotides read TGTGCCAGCAGCACTTCGACAGTCGTTGGAGAGACCCAGTACTTC. It encodes CASSTSTVVGETQYF.

This chain connects TRBV2 to TRBJ1-1; D not certain. Trimming shortened V by 3 bases and J by 4 bases, and 9 bases separated the two germline ends. CDR1 SNHLY and CDR2 FYNNEI come from the germline V gene. This CDR3 has 13 residues. CDR3 protein: CASSDDLGTEAFF. CDR3 nucleotides: TGTGCCAGCAGTGACGACCTGGGCACTGAAGCTTTCTTT.

This chain connects TRBV20-1 to TRBJ2-2; D ambiguous. Germline CDR1 is DFQATT and CDR2 is SNEGSKA (reference sequence). V lost 1 base, J lost 2 bases, and 2 bases lay in between. CDR3 length: 12 amino acids. The CDR3 loop reads CSARVNTGELFF. CDR3 nucleotides: TGCAGTGCTAGAGTTAACACCGGGGAGCTGTTTTTT.

This clonotype was seen a few times. The chain couples TRBV5-1 to TRBJ2-1, with TRBD1 matching over 8 bases. Germline trimming cut 1 base from V and 7 bases from J; bases unmatched to any gene: 4. Germline-derived CDR1 and CDR2 are SGHRS and YFSETQ. This CDR3 comprises 14 residues. The CDR3 loop is CASSLWQGANEQFF. The CDR3 coding sequence is TGCGCCAGCAGCTTGTGGCAGGGGGCAAATGAGCAGTTCTTC.

The rearrangement uses TRBV3-1 and TRBJ2-3, with D unclear. CDR3 length: 12 amino acids. Trimming took off 0 bases at V and 6 bases at J, with 4 bases between the two ends. The germline CDR1 and CDR2 sequences are LGHDT and YNNKEL (reference sequence). DNA for the CDR3: TGTGCCAGCAGCCAAGAATCGGATACGCAGTATTTT. Translated: CASSQESDTQYF.

The sample holds many counts of this clonotype. The chain recombines TRBV9 with TRBJ2-1; D uncertain. From germline, CDR1 is SGDLS and CDR2 YYNGEE. CDR3 length: 15 amino acids. V lost 0 bases and J lost 1, with 8 bases in between. The DNA for the CDR3 is TGTGCCAGCAGCGTAGTTGACCTTTCCTACAATGAGCAGTTCTTC. Translating it yields CASSVVDLSYNEQFF.

In its sample, this clonotype was seen a few times. J is TRBJ1-4 and V is TRBV5-4; a weak D match, TRBD1 (6 bases). With 0 bases removed from V and 2 bases from J, the gap between germline ends came to 8 bases. Germline V CDR1 and CDR2: SGHNT, YYREEE (reference sequence). The CDR3 sequence is 15 residues long. The DNA for the CDR3 is TGTGCCAGCAGCTTGGAACAGGGCACTAATGAAAAACTGTTTTTT. It specifies CASSLEQGTNEKLFF.

The genes are TRBV7-6 and TRBJ2-2, with 9 bases fitting TRBD1. V gave up 2 bases and J gave up 4 bases; unmatched junction bases: 5. This CDR3 is 16 amino acids long. From germline, CDR1 is SGHVS and CDR2 FNYEAQ. CDR3 amino acids: CASSLSGGQGTGELFF. The CDR3 bases are TGTGCCAGCAGCTTATCGGGGGGACAGGGCACCGGGGAGCTGTTTTTT.

This clonotype appeared a few times. The V call is TRBV9, the J call TRBJ2-7, with D maybe TRBD1 (6 bases). The CDR3 is 15 amino acids. CDR1 and CDR2 from the germline V gene are SGDLS and YYNGEE. V shed 4 bases and J shed 3 bases, with 17 bases lying between them. The CDR3 DNA is TGTGCCAGCAGCCCGAACTCCGGGACACACTACGAGCAGTACTTC. This encodes CASSPNSGTHYEQYF. Full variable domain (missing parts from reference TRBV9 and TRBJ2-7): DSGVTQTPKHLITATGQRVTLRCSPRSGDLSVYWYQQSLDQGLQFLIQYYNGEERAKGNILERFSAQQFPDLHSELNLSSLELGDSALYFCASSPNSGTHYEQYFGPGTRLTVT.

Worth noting for this clonotype: One junction end does not reproduce the germline sequence, and a read error may be involved. The CDR3 DNA sequence: TGTGCCATCAGTGTCGGGGGGGATCGTTACGAGCAGCACTTC. This codes for CAISVGGDRYEQHF. V usage is TRBV10-3 and J usage is TRBJ2-7; 8 bases are a match to TRBD2. In germline, CDR1 is ENHRY, CDR2 SYGVKD. This CDR3 contains 14 residues.

This chain uses TRBV12-3 or TRBV12-4 with TRBJ2-7; D remains ambiguous. Trimming took off 5 bases at V and 4 bases at J, with 12 bases between the two ends. This CDR3 has 13 residues. The CDR3 DNA sequence: TGTGCCAGCAGTCCTCCGGACCAATACGAGCAGTACTTC. Its translation is CASSPPDQYEQYF.